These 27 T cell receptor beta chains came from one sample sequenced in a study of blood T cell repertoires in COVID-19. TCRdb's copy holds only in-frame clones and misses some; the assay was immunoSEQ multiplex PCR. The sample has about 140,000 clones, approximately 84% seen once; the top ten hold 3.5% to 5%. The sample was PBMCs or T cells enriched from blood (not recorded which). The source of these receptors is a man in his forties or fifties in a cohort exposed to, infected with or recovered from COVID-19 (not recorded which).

Here the CDR3 DNA reads TGTGCCAGCAGCACCACTGGGGCAGACTCCGAGCAGTACTTC. As protein: CASSTTGADSEQYF. The chain has TRBV7-2 and TRBJ2-7; maybe TRBD1 (5 bases). Germline V lookup: CDR1 SGHTA, CDR2 FQGNSA. Trimming pared 5 bases from V and 6 bases from J, leaving 17 bases between. This CDR3 is 14 amino acids long.

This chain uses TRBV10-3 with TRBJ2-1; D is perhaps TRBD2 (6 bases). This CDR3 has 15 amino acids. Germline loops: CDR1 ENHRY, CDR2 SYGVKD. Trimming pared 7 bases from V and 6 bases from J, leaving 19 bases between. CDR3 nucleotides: TGTGCCATCACCCACTCGGTTGGGGGAGGCAATGAGCAGTTCTTC. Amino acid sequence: CAITHSVGGGNEQFF.

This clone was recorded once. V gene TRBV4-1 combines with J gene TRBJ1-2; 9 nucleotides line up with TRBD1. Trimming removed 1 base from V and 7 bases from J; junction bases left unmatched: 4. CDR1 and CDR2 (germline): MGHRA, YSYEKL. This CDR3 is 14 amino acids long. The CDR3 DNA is TGCGCCAGCAGCCAAGGACAGGGGGAGAGTGGCTACACCTTC. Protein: CASSQGQGESGYTF.

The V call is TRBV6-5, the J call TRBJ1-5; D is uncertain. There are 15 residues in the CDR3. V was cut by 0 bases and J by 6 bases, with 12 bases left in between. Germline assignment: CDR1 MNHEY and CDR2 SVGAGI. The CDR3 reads CASSYSTPPPQPQHF. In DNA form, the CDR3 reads TGTGCCAGCAGTTACTCCACACCACCCCCTCAGCCCCAGCATTTT.

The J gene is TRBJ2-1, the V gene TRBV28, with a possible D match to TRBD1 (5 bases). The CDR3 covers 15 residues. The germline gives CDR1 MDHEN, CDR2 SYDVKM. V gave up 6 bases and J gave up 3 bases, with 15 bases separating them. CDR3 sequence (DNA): TGTGCCAGCAGCCGTACAGGACCGAGCTACAATGAGCAGTTCTTC. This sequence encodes CASSRTGPSYNEQFF.

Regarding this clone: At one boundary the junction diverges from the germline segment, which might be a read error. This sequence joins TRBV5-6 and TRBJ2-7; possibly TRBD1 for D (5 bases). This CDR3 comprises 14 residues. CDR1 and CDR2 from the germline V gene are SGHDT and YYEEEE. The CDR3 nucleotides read TGTGCCAGCACCTTGGCAGGGTCCTCCTACGAGCAGTACTTC. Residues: CASTLAGSSYEQYF.

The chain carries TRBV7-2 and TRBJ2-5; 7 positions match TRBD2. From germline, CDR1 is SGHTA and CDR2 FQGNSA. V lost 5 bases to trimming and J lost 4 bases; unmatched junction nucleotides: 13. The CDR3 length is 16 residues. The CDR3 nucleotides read TGTGCCAGCAGCAAGGGACTACCGACTCAGGGAGAGACCCAGTACTTC. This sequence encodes CASSKGLPTQGETQYF.

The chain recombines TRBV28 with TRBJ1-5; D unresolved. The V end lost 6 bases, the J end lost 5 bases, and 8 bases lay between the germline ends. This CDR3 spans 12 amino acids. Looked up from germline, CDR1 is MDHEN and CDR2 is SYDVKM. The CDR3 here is CASSRPDQPQHF. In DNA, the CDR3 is TGTGCCAGCAGCAGGCCCGATCAGCCCCAGCATTTT.

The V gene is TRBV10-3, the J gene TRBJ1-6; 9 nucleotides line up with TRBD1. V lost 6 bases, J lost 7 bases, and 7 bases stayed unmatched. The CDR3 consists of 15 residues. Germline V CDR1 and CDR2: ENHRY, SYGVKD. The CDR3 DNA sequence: TGTGCCATCAGCTCCCAGGGACAGGGAAATTCACCCCTCCACTTT. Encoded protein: CAISSQGQGNSPLHF.

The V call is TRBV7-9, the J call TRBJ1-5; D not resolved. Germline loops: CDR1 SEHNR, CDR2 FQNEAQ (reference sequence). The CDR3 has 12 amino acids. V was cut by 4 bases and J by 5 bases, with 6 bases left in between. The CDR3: CASSSDYQPQHF. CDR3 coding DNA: TGTGCCAGCAGCTCCGACTATCAGCCCCAGCATTTT.

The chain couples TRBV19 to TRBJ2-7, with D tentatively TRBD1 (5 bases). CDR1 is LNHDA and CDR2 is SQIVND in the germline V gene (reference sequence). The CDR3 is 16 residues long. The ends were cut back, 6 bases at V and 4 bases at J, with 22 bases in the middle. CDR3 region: CASRRPGQGGGYEQYF. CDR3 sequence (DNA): TGTGCCAGTAGGAGACCCGGGCAGGGTGGTGGGTACGAGCAGTACTTC.

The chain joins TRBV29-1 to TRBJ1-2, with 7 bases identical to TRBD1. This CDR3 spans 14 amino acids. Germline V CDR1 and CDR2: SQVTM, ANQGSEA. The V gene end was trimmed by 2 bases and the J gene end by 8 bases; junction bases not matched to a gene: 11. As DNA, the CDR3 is TGCAGCGTTGAAACGGGACAGCCCCTGGAGGGCTACACCTTC. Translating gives CSVETGQPLEGYTF. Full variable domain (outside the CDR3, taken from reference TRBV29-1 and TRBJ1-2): SAVISQKPSRDICQRGTSLTIQCQVDSQVTMMFWYRQQPGQSLTLIATANQGSEATYESGFVIDKFPISRPNLTFSTLTVSNMSPEDSSIYLCSVETGQPLEGYTFGSGTRLTVV.

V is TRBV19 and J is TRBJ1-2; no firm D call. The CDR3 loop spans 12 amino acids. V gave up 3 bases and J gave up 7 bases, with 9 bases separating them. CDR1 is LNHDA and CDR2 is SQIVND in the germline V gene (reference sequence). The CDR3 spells CASSIYRGGYTF. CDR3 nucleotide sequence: TGTGCCAGTAGTATCTATCGGGGTGGCTACACCTTC.

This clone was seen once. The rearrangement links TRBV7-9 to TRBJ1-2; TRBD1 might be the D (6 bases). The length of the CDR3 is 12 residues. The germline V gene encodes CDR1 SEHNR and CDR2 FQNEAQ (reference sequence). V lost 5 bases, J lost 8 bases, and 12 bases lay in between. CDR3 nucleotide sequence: TGTGCCAGCAGCCGACAGGAGATGGGCTACACCTTC. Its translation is CASSRQEMGYTF.

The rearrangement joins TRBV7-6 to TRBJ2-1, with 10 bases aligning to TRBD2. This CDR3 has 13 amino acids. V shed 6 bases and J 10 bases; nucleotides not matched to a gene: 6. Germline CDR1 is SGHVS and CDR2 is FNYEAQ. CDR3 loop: CASSWTSGGEQFF. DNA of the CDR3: TGTGCCAGCAGTTGGACTAGCGGAGGGGAGCAGTTCTTC.

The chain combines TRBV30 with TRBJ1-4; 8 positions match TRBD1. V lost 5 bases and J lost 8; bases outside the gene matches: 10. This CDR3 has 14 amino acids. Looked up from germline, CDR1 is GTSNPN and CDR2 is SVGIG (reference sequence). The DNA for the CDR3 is TGTGCCTGGGACCGACAGGGGCTTGGAGAAAAACTGTTTTTT. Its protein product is CAWDRQGLGEKLFF.

CDR3 region: CASSTGDRGNNSPLHF. The DNA for the CDR3 is TGTGCCAGTAGTACCGGGGACAGGGGCAATAATTCACCCCTCCACTTT. The chain uses TRBV19 and TRBJ1-6, with 10 bases fitting TRBD1. V lost 4 bases, J lost 5 bases, and 5 bases stayed unmatched. Germline CDR1 is LNHDA and CDR2 is SQIVND (reference sequence). The CDR3 covers 16 residues.

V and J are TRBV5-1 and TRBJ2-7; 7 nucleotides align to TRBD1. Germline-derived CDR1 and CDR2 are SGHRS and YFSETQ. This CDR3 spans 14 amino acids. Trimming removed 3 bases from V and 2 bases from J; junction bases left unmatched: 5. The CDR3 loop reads CASSSGTEAYEQYF. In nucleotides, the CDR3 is TGCGCCAGCAGCTCCGGGACAGAGGCCTACGAGCAGTACTTC.

DNA for the CDR3: TGTGCCAGCAGCCAATCAGGGAGGGATCAGCCCCAGCATTTT. Amino acids: CASSQSGRDQPQHF. The J gene is TRBJ1-5, the V gene TRBV3-1 (or the pseudogene TRBV3-2); D might be TRBD1 (5 bases). V was pared by 2 bases and J by 5 bases, with 10 bases between. The CDR3 length is 14 residues. CDR1 LGHDT and CDR2 YNNKEL come from the germline V gene (reference sequence).

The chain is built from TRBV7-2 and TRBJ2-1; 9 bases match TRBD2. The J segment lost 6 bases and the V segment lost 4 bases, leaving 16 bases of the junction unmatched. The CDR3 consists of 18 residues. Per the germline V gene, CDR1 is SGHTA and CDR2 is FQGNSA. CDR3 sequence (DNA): TGTGCCAGCAGCTCCCCTCTTGATTTAGCGGGAGTTGGCAATGAGCAGTTCTTC. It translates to CASSSPLDLAGVGNEQFF. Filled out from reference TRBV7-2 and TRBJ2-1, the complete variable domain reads GAGVSQSPSNKVTEKGKDVELRCDPISGHTALYWYRQSLGQGLEFLIYFQGNSAPDKSGLPSDRFSAERTGGSVSTLTIQRTQQEDSAVYLCASSSPLDLAGVGNEQFFGPGTRLTVL.

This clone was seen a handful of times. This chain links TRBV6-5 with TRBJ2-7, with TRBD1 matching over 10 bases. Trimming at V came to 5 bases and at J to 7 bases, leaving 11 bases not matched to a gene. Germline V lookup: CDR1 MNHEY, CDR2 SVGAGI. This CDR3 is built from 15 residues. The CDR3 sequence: CASSITGTGVQEQYF. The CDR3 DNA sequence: TGTGCCAGCAGTATTACCGGGACAGGGGTACAGGAGCAGTACTTC.

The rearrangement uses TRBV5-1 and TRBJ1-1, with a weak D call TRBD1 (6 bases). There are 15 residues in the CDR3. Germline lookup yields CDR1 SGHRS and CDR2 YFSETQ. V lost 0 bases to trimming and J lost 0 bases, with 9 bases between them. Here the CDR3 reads CASSLETGLNTEAFF. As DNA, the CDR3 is TGCGCCAGCAGCTTGGAAACAGGGCTGAACACTGAAGCTTTCTTT.

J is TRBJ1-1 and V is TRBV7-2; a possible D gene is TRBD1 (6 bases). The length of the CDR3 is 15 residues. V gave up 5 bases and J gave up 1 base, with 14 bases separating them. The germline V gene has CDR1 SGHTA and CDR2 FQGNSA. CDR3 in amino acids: CASSLRGQSNTEAFF. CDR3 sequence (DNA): TGTGCCAGCAGCCTCCGTGGACAGTCGAACACTGAAGCTTTCTTT.

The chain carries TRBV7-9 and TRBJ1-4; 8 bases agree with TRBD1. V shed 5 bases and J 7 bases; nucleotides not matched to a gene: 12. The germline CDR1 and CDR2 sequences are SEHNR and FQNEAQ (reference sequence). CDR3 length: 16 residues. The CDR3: CASSLFKWQGAEKLFF. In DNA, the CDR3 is TGTGCCAGCAGCCTGTTTAAGTGGCAGGGGGCTGAAAAACTGTTTTTT. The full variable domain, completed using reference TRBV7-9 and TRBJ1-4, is DTGVSQNPRHKITKRGQNVTFRCDPISEHNRLYWYRQTLGQGPEFLTYFQNEAQLEKSRLLSDRFSAERPKGSFSTLEIQRTEQGDSAMYLCASSLFKWQGAEKLFFGSGTQLSVL.

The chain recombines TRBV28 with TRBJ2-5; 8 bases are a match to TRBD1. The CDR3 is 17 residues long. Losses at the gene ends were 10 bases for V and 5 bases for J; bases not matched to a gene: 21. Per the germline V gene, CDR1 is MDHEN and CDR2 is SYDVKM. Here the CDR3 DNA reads TGTGCCATCTCGACGGTCCAAAGGCAGGGGGCTTGGGAGACCCAGTACTTC. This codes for CAISTVQRQGAWETQYF.

CDR3 DNA sequence: TGTGCCAGCAGCGTCGCTAGCGGGAGCATCCTTGAGCAGTTCTTC. Its translation: CASSVASGSILEQFF. V and J are TRBV9 and TRBJ2-1; TRBD2 matches at 10 bases. The germline gives CDR1 SGDLS, CDR2 YYNGEE. CDR3 length: 15 amino acids. Losses at the gene ends were 2 bases for V and 9 bases for J; bases not matched to a gene: 8.

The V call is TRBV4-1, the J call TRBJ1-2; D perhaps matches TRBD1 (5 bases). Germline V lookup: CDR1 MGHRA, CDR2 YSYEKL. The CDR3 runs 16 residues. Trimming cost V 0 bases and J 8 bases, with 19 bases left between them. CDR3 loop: CASSQETTVPVGGYTF. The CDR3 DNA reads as TGCGCCAGCAGCCAAGAGACGACAGTCCCCGTGGGAGGCTACACCTTC.